This T cell receptor (beta chain) was documented in a study of early T cells in non-severe SARS-CoV-2 infection. At the level of the study: Unpaired chains resulted from sequencing bulk RNA of unsorted whole blood. Whole-study findings and limits: Sequences matched to VDJdb favored anti-spike CD8 responses, while private and CD4 specificities were missed.

Trimming stripped 6 bases from V and 4 bases from J, with 15 bases between. CDR1 LGHNT and CDR2 FRNRAP come from the germline V gene. The length of the CDR3 is 14 residues. This clonotype was seen a handful of times. Its specificity is unknown. Each cDNA molecule carried a unique molecular identifier. Each CDR3 protein gets one entry after TCRdb re-called the 5' RACE reads with MiXCR. The sample has under 85,000 distinct CDR3 sequences, 14% seen once; the top ten hold 11%. The clonotype originates from an adult who was a healthcare worker with PCR-confirmed SARS-CoV-2 infection or an uninfected control (not recorded which). The rearrangement joins TRBV12-5 to TRBJ1-1; weak D call: TRBD1 (6 bases). Specimen: whole blood. The CDR3, as DNA: TGTGCTAGTGGCCCCTCGGGGGCGGCCACTGAAGCTTTCTTT. Amino acid sequence: CASGPSGAATEAFF.